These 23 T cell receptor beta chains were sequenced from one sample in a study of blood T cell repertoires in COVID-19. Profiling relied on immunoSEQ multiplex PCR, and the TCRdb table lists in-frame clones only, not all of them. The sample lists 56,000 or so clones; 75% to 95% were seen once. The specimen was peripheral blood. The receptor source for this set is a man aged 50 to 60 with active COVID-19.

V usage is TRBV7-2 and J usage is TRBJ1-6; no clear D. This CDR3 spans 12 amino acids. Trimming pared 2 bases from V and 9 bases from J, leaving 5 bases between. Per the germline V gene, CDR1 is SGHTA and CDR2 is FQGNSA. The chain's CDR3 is CASSLSFSPLHF. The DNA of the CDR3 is TGTGCCAGCAGCTTATCTTTTTCACCCCTCCACTTT.

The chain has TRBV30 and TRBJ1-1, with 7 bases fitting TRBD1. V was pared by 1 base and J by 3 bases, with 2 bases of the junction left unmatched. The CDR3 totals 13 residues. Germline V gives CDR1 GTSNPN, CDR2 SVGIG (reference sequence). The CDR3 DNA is TGTGCCTGGAGTGAGGACAGGTACACTGAAGCTTTCTTT. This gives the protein CAWSEDRYTEAFF.

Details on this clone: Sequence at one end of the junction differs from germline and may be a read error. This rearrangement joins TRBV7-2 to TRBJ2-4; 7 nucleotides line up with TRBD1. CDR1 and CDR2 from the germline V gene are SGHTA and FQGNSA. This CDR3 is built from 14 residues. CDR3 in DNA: TGTGCCAGCAGACCCGGGACAGCCAGAAACATTCAGTACTTC. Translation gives CASRPGTARNIQYF.

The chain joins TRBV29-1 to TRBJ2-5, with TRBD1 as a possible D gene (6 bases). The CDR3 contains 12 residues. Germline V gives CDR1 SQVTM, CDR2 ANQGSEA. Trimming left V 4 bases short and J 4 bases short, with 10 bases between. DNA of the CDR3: TGCAGCGTTGGGCAGGGGTTAGAGACCCAGTACTTC. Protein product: CSVGQGLETQYF.

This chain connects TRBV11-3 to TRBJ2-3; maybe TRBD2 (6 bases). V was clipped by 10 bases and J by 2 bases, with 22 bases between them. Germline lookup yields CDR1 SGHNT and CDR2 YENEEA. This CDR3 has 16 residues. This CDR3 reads CAIYYHGGRNTDTQYF. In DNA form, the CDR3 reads TGTGCCATCTACTACCATGGAGGGCGCAACACAGATACGCAGTATTTT.

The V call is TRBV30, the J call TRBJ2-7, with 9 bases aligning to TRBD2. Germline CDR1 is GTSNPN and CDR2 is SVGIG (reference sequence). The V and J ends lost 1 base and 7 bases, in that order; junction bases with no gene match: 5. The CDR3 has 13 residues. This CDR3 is CAWSALAGSEQYF. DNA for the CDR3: TGTGCCTGGAGTGCCCTAGCGGGGAGTGAGCAGTACTTC.

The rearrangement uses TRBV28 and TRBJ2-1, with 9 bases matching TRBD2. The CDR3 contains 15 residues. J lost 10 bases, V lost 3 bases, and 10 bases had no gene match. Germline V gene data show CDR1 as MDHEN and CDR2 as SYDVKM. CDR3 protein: CASSLGLAGVEEQFF. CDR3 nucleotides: TGTGCCAGCAGTTTGGGACTAGCCGGGGTGGAGGAGCAGTTCTTC.

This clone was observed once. As DNA, the CDR3 is TGTGCCAGCAGCGCCCAGACAAGGCCCTATGGCTACACCTTC. Translating gives CASSAQTRPYGYTF. The gene calls are TRBV7-9 and TRBJ1-2; D remains ambiguous. This CDR3 spans 14 amino acids. Trimming pared 5 bases from V and 4 bases from J, leaving 14 bases between. Germline V gene data show CDR1 as SEHNR and CDR2 as FQNEAQ (reference sequence).

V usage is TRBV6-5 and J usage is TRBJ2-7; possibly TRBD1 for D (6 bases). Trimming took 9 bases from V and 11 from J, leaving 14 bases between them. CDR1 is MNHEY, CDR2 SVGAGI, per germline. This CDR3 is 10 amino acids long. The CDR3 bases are TGTGCCAGTAACCGGGACACCAAGTACTTC. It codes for CASNRDTKYF.

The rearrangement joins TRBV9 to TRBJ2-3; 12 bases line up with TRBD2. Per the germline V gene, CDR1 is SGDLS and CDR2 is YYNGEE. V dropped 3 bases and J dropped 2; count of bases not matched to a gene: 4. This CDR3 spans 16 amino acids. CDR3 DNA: TGTGCCAGCAGCGACAGACTAGCGGGGGACACAGATACGCAGTATTTT. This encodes CASSDRLAGDTDTQYF.

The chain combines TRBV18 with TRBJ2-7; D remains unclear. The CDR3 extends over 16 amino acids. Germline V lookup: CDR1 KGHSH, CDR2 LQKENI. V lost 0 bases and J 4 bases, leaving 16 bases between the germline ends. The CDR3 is CASSPPVPQSTYEQYF. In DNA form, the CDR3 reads TGTGCCAGCTCACCACCGGTCCCCCAGTCGACTTACGAGCAGTACTTC. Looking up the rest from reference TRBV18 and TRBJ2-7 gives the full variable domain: NAGVMQNPRHLVRRRGQEARLRCSPMKGHSHVYWYRQLPEEGLKFMVYLQKENIIDESGMPKERFSAEFPKEGPSILRIQQVVRGDSAAYFCASSPPVPQSTYEQYFGPGTRLTVT.

CDR3 protein: CASSELQGPYNSPLHF. CDR3 in DNA: TGTGCCAGCAGTGAGCTCCAGGGCCCCTATAATTCACCCCTCCACTTT. This rearrangement joins TRBV6-1 to TRBJ1-6; D is perhaps TRBD1 (5 bases). The V and J ends lost 3 bases and 2 bases respectively, with 11 bases between them. Per the germline V gene, CDR1 is MNHNS and CDR2 is SASEGT. This CDR3 is 16 amino acids long.

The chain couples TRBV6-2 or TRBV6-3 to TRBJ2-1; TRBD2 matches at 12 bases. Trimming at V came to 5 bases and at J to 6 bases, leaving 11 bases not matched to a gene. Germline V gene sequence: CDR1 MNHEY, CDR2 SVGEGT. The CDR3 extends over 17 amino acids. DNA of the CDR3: TGTGCCAGCAGTGGACGACAAACTAGCGGGAGGCTCAATGAGCAGTTCTTC. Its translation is CASSGRQTSGRLNEQFF.

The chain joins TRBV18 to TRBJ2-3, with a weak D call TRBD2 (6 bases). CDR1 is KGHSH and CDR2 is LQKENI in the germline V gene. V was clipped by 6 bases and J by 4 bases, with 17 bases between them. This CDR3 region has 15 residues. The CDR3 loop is CASSKTGTVADTQYF. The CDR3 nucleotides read TGTGCCAGCTCTAAGACCGGGACTGTAGCAGATACGCAGTATTTT.

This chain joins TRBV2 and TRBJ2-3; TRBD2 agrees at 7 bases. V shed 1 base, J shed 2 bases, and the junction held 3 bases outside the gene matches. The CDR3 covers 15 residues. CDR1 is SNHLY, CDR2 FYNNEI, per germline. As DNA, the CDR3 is TGTGCCAGCAGTGAAGGACTAGCAGACACAGATACGCAGTATTTT. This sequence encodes CASSEGLADTDTQYF.

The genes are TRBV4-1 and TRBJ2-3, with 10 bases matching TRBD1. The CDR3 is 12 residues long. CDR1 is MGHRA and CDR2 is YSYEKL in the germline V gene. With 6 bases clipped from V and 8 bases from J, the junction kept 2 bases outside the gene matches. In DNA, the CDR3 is TGCGCCAGCAGGACAGGGGGCGGTACGCAGTATTTT. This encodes CASRTGGGTQYF.

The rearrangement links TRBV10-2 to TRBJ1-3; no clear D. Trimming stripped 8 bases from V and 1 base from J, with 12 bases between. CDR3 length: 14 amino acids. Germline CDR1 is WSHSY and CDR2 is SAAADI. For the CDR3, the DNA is TGCGCCAGCCGGGAGGGATTTTCTGGAAACACCATATATTTT. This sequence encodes CASREGFSGNTIYF.

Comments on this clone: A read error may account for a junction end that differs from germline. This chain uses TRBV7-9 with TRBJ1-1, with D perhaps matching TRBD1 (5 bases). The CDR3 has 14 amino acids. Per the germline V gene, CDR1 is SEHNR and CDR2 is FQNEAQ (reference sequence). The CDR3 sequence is CASGLRGGETEAFF. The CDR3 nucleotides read TGTGCCAGCGGCTTGAGGGGCGGGGAGACTGAAGCTTTCTTT.

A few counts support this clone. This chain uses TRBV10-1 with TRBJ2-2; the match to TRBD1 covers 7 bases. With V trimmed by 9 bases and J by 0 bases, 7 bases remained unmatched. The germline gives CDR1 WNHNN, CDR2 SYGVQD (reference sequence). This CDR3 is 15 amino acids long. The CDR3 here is CASSRDRPNTGELFF. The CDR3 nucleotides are TGCGCCAGTAGCCGGGACAGACCGAACACCGGGGAGCTGTTTTTT.

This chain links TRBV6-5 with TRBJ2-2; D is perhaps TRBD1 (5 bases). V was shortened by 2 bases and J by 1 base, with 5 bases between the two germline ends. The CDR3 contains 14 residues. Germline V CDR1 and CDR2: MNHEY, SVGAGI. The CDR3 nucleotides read TGTGCCAGCAGTTACACAGGGAACACCGGGGAGCTGTTTTTT. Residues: CASSYTGNTGELFF.

DNA for the CDR3: TGTGCCAGCAGTTTATTTTCCCGCCCCTGGGGGGACCTCTATGGCTACACCTTC. Protein sequence: CASSLFSRPWGDLYGYTF. V is TRBV27 and J is TRBJ1-2, with D maybe TRBD1 (5 bases). Per the germline V gene, CDR1 is MNHEY and CDR2 is SMNVEV (reference sequence). V shed 1 base and J shed 4 bases, with 22 bases lying between them. The CDR3 spans 18 residues.

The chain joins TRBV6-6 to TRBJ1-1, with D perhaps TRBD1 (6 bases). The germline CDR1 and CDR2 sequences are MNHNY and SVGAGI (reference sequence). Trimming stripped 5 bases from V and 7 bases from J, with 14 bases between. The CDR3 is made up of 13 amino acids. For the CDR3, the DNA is TGTGCCAGCAGTCCACCGGACAGTGATGAAGCTTTCTTT. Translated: CASSPPDSDEAFF.

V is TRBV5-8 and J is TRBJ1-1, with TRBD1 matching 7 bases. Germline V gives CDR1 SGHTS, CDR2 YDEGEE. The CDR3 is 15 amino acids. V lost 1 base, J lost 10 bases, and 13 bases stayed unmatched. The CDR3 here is CASSLSPGGIRRAFF. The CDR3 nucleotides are TGTGCCAGCAGCTTGAGTCCAGGGGGAATAAGGAGAGCTTTCTTT. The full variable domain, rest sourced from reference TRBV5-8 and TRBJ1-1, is EAGVTQSPTHLIKTRGQQATLRCSPISGHTSVYWYQQALGLGLQFLLWYDEGEERNRGNFPPRFSGRQFPNYSSELNVNALELEDSALYLCASSLSPGGIRRAFFGQGTRLTVV.